This T cell receptor beta chain was sequenced during a study of blood T cell repertoires in COVID-19. Study information: From the United States, Italy and Spain came samples of acute and convalescent COVID-19.

As processed by the authors: The authors estimated nucleated cell counts from reference gene primer amplification. Sequenced by immunoSEQ multiplex PCR; TCRdb stores in-frame clones only, minus some. V and J calls and clone size are those listed in that table; D and trimming were worked out from the DNA. This sample has roughly 40,000 clones, with roughly 90% found just once. This sequence was found in a human donor in a cohort sampled during active COVID-19. The sample taken for sequencing was peripheral blood.

The DNA of the CDR3 is TGTGCCAGCAGTGATCTACAGGGTTTAGGCACAGATACGCAGTATTTT. Translated, it gives CASSDLQGLGTDTQYF. The genes are TRBV6-1 and TRBJ2-3; possible D gene TRBD1, 6 bases. This CDR3 has 16 residues. V was shortened by 3 bases and J by 1 base, with 14 bases between the two germline ends. The germline V gene encodes CDR1 MNHNS and CDR2 SASEGT.